This TCR beta chain was obtained from a study of blood T cells in healthy people across ages. The CDR3 extends over 16 amino acids. Germline lookup yields CDR1 SQVTM and CDR2 ANQGSEA. Trimming took off 1 base at V and 2 bases at J, with 18 bases between the two ends. Primed by a sample-barcoded 5' primer and a J-beta primer mix, a second PCR proceeded for roughly 7 to 12 cycles. Every sample gave at least 3 million paired-end reads containing CDR3. Each CDR3 protein is one row after TCRdb ran MiXCR on the 5' RACE reads. Of some 900,000 distinct CDR3 sequences listed, under 50% are singletons. The sequenced sample consisted of blood. This clonotype originated in a man aged 25 to 40 in good health. The J gene is TRBJ2-7, the V gene TRBV29-1; D is perhaps TRBD1 (6 bases). The CDR3 DNA is TGCAGCGTTGAAGTGGTTGGGCAGGGGACCCCCTACGAGCAGTACTTC. It yields the protein CSVEVVGQGTPYEQYF.